A single T cell receptor (beta chain) is shown here with its context. What it binds is unknown. The sample is drawn from a study of OX40 agonist ivuxolimab in advanced cancers. Study in general: At 0.01 to 10 mg/kg, ivuxolimab was administered intravenously to patients every 2 weeks. Of the participants, 40% to 50% had some prior anti-PD-1, anti-PD-L1 or anti-CTLA-4 therapy, which was allowed. Hepatocellular carcinoma, melanoma, renal cell or head and neck cancer occurred in dose-escalation patients.

The CDR3 has 17 amino acids. Germline loops: CDR1 MNHEY, CDR2 SMNVEV (reference sequence). Trimming removed 3 bases from V and 3 bases from J, with 21 bases in between. Findings of the study overall: At 0.1-3.0 mg/kg, partial responders had clonal expansion among the lowest observed.

Profiling relied on immunoSEQ multiplex PCR, and the TCRdb table lists in-frame clones only, not all of them. The sample lists some 68,000 clones; 88% were seen once. This rearrangement joins TRBV27 to TRBJ2-7, with D perhaps TRBD2 (7 bases). Sequencing used CD4+ or CD8+ T cells sorted from blood, obtained in a trial of the OX40 agonist ivuxolimab. This TCR came from an adult with an advanced solid tumor such as melanoma, head and neck, liver or kidney cancer. CDR3 bases: TGTGCCAGCAGTTTGCATGGGGAGGGGGTACTAAACTACGAGCAGTACTTC. Amino acid sequence: CASSLHGEGVLNYEQYF.